The 26 T cell receptor beta chains below come from one sample, sequenced in a study of shared clonotypes between healthy human individuals. Method: immunoSEQ multiplex PCR; TCRdb's copy keeps in-frame clones and lacks some. This table holds hundreds of thousands of clones, about 74% found once. The sample was memory CD4+ T cells sorted from blood. Subset specified: CD45RA-negative fraction. These receptors were obtained from a woman younger than 45 in good health.

The rearrangement joins TRBV5-1 to TRBJ1-4; D unresolved. Deletions cut 5 bases from V and 5 bases from J, with 16 bases between. The CDR3 is 15 residues long. Germline CDR1 is SGHRS and CDR2 is YFSETQ. CDR3 in DNA: TGCGCCAGCAGGCGGCAGCCGAAAGAAAATGAAAAACTGTTTTTT. This codes for CASRRQPKENEKLFF.

The chain uses TRBV5-1 and TRBJ2-1, with TRBD2 matching 13 bases. Per the germline V gene, CDR1 is SGHRS and CDR2 is YFSETQ. V dropped 0 bases and J dropped 8; count of bases not matched to a gene: 5. The length of the CDR3 is 16 residues. CDR3 amino acids: CASSLGGTSGKDEQFF. Written as DNA, the CDR3 is TGCGCCAGCAGCTTGGGCGGGACTAGCGGGAAAGATGAGCAGTTCTTC.

The genes are TRBV6-5 and TRBJ1-3, with D unclear. Trimming removed 6 bases at V and 3 bases at J, with 12 bases between. Looked up from germline, CDR1 is MNHEY and CDR2 is SVGAGI. This CDR3 is 14 amino acids long. The CDR3 DNA follows: TGTGCCAGCAGGGCAATGAGGGTTGGAAACACCATATATTTT. It encodes CASRAMRVGNTIYF.

In this sample, this clone turned up once. The chain couples TRBV25-1 to TRBJ2-1; a weak D match, TRBD2 (6 bases). The length of the CDR3 is 16 residues. V lost 5 bases to trimming and J lost 2 bases, with 16 bases between them. Germline lookup yields CDR1 MGHDK and CDR2 SYGVNS. CDR3 sequence: CASSSPIGSPYNEQFF. DNA for the CDR3: TGTGCCAGCAGTAGCCCAATCGGGAGTCCCTACAATGAGCAGTTCTTC. Full variable domain (rest looked up from reference TRBV25-1 and TRBJ2-1): EADIYQTPRYLVIGTGKKITLECSQTMGHDKMYWYQQDPGMELHLIHYSYGVNSTEKGDLSSESTVSRIRTEHFPLTLESARPSHTSQYLCASSSPIGSPYNEQFFGPGTRLTVL.

This sequence joins TRBV28 and TRBJ1-2; D is possibly TRBD1 (6 bases). V was pared by 8 bases and J by 4 bases, with 17 bases between. Germline CDR1 reads MDHEN; CDR2 reads SYDVKM. This CDR3 has 14 amino acids. CDR3 nucleotide sequence: TGTGCCAGCTCGGGGGGGCAGGCCCTCTATGGCTACACCTTC. Translated, it gives CASSGGQALYGYTF.

The genes are TRBV5-1 and TRBJ2-7, with 9 bases matching TRBD2. There are 16 residues in the CDR3. CDR1 and CDR2 (germline): SGHRS, YFSETQ. With V trimmed by 3 bases and J by 5 bases, 12 bases remained unmatched. This CDR3 reads CASSSLLDSGRHEQYF. The CDR3 nucleotides are TGCGCCAGCAGCTCCCTATTAGATAGCGGGAGACACGAGCAGTACTTC. The complete variable domain, with remaining parts taken from reference TRBV5-1 and TRBJ2-7, reads KAGVTQTPRYLIKTRGQQVTLSCSPISGHRSVSWYQQTPGQGLQFLFEYFSETQRNKGNFPGRFSGRQFSNSRSEMNVSTLELGDSALYLCASSSLLDSGRHEQYFGPGTRLTVT.

The chain links TRBV7-9 to TRBJ1-3, with 7 bases lining up with TRBD1. The ends lost 4 bases at V and 8 bases at J; junction bases unmatched: 11. This CDR3 spans 15 amino acids. Germline values: CDR1 SEHNR, CDR2 FQNEAQ (reference sequence). The CDR3 reads CASSSLGQVGYTIYF. Written as DNA, the CDR3 is TGTGCCAGCAGCTCATTAGGACAGGTGGGATACACCATATATTTT.

This clone was observed a few times. The chain combines TRBV28 with TRBJ2-7; weak D call: TRBD2 (5 bases). The CDR3 spans 15 residues. V lost 8 bases, J lost 0 bases, and 17 bases lay in between. The germline CDR1 and CDR2 sequences are MDHEN and SYDVKM. CDR3 protein: CASPPRRTSSYEQYF. The CDR3 nucleotides are TGTGCCAGCCCTCCCCGCAGGACTTCCTCCTACGAGCAGTACTTC.

This rearrangement joins TRBV30 to TRBJ2-5; 10 nucleotides agree with TRBD1. Germline V gene lookup returns CDR1 GTSNPN and CDR2 SVGIG (reference sequence). The J segment lost 2 bases and the V segment lost 5 bases, leaving 5 bases of the junction unmatched. The CDR3 is 14 residues long. The CDR3 DNA sequence: TGTGCCTGGGACAGGGGGCTGTGGCAAGAGACCCAGTACTTC. Amino acid sequence: CAWDRGLWQETQYF.

The rearrangement links TRBV5-1 to TRBJ2-1, with 13 positions matching TRBD2. Germline V gene data show CDR1 as SGHRS and CDR2 as YFSETQ. V gave up 1 base and J gave up 9 bases; unmatched junction bases: 7. This CDR3 has 16 residues. Written as DNA, the CDR3 is TGCGCCAGCAGCTTGCCGCGACTAGCGGGAGGCCTTGAGCAGTTCTTC. This codes for CASSLPRLAGGLEQFF.

The chain employs TRBV6-6 and TRBJ1-1, with D possibly being TRBD1 (5 bases). The germline CDR1 and CDR2 sequences are MNHNY and SVGAGI (reference sequence). V shed 4 bases and J shed 1 base, with 10 bases lying between them. This CDR3 has 14 amino acids. CDR3 sequence (DNA): TGTGCCAGCAGTTGGGGACTGGCGAACACTGAAGCTTTCTTT. Protein sequence: CASSWGLANTEAFF.

Of note for this clone: Other DNA sequences within the sample encode an identical CDR3. V is TRBV4-1 and J is TRBJ1-3; no reliable D call. This CDR3 is 12 amino acids long. From germline, CDR1 is MGHRA and CDR2 YSYEKL. V was pared by 3 bases and J by 4 bases, with 4 bases between. CDR3 loop: CASSQAGNTIYF. The DNA of the CDR3 is TGCGCCAGCAGCCAGGCAGGAAACACCATATATTTT.

V usage is TRBV2 and J usage is TRBJ2-3, with TRBD2 as a possible D gene (5 bases). The CDR3 extends over 13 amino acids. Germline V gene sequence: CDR1 SNHLY, CDR2 FYNNEI. The V end was cut by 4 bases, the J end by 0 bases, with 5 bases between. The CDR3: CASSAGSTDTQYF. The CDR3 region has the DNA TGTGCCAGCAGTGCGGGGAGCACAGATACGCAGTATTTT.

This rearrangement joins TRBV25-1 to TRBJ1-1; a weak D match, TRBD1 (6 bases). The CDR3 is 15 amino acids. Germline V CDR1 and CDR2: MGHDK, SYGVNS. V lost 2 bases, J lost 4 bases, and 14 bases lay in between. The CDR3 here is CASSERNRAFTEAFF. The CDR3 DNA reads as TGTGCCAGCAGTGAACGTAACAGGGCTTTCACTGAAGCTTTCTTT.

V and J are TRBV4-1 and TRBJ2-3; tentative D call: TRBD2 (6 bases). Germline V gives CDR1 MGHRA, CDR2 YSYEKL. This CDR3 is 15 amino acids long. The germline V and J ends were trimmed by 1 base and 5 bases, with 13 bases remaining between them. The CDR3 DNA is TGCGCCAGCAGCCAAGTGGGGGTCGGGGGAGATACGCAGTATTTT. Residues: CASSQVGVGGDTQYF.

This clone was picked up a small number of times. The gene calls are TRBV30 and TRBJ2-7; 9 bases fit TRBD2. Germline values: CDR1 GTSNPN, CDR2 SVGIG (reference sequence). V shed 7 bases, J shed 2 bases, and the junction held 6 bases outside the gene matches. The CDR3 totals 13 residues. This CDR3 reads CASSIAGAYEQYF. The DNA for the CDR3 is TGTGCCTCCTCAATAGCGGGAGCCTACGAGCAGTACTTC.

For this clone: One base away lies a much larger clone, so this may be a sequencing read error. Other nucleotide sequences from this sample produce the same CDR3. The rearrangement uses TRBV7-3 and TRBJ1-1; D ambiguous. V lost 1 base and J lost 1, with 4 bases in between. Germline V CDR1 and CDR2: SGHTA, FQGTGA. This CDR3 comprises 13 residues. The DNA for the CDR3 is TGTGCCAGCAGCTTAAGACAGAACACTGAAGCTTTCTTT. Translated, it gives CASSLRQNTEAFF.

The CDR3 spells CASSNQPTGRSTSREQFF. Here the CDR3 DNA reads TGCGCCAGCAGCAACCAACCCACGGGACGCTCGACTTCGAGGGAGCAGTTCTTC. The rearrangement links TRBV5-1 to TRBJ2-1, with D possibly called TRBD1 or TRBD2 (5 bases each). The V and J ends lost 4 bases and 10 bases respectively, with 30 bases between them. The CDR3 extends over 18 amino acids. Per the germline V gene, CDR1 is SGHRS and CDR2 is YFSETQ. Using reference TRBV5-1 and TRBJ2-1 for the parts outside the CDR3, the full variable domain is KAGVTQTPRYLIKTRGQQVTLSCSPISGHRSVSWYQQTPGQGLQFLFEYFSETQRNKGNFPGRFSGRQFSNSRSEMNVSTLELGDSALYLCASSNQPTGRSTSREQFFGPGTRLTVL.

This clone occurred once. The same CDR3 arises from other DNA sequences in this sample as well. The rearrangement uses TRBV5-1 and TRBJ1-1; 9 bases agree with TRBD1. V was pared by 5 bases and J by 3 bases, with 5 bases of the junction left unmatched. CDR1 and CDR2 from the germline V gene are SGHRS and YFSETQ. The CDR3 contains 14 residues. CDR3 sequence: CASSPGTGYTEAFF. The DNA for the CDR3 is TGCGCCAGCAGTCCCGGGACAGGGTACACTGAAGCTTTCTTT.

The genes are TRBV28 and TRBJ2-7; D unclear. V was pared by 6 bases and J by 2 bases, with 14 bases between. The CDR3 totals 14 residues. CDR1 and CDR2 (germline): MDHEN, SYDVKM. The CDR3 protein is CASSFLSHPYEQYF. DNA for the CDR3: TGTGCCAGCAGCTTCTTAAGCCATCCCTACGAGCAGTACTTC.

V gene TRBV25-1 combines with J gene TRBJ2-2; the D gene is possibly TRBD1 (6 bases). CDR1 is MGHDK and CDR2 is SYGVNS in the germline V gene. The V and J ends lost 3 bases and 0 bases respectively, with 14 bases between them. This CDR3 region has 17 residues. CDR3: CASSEPPGTPNTGELFF. The CDR3 nucleotides read TGTGCCAGCAGTGAGCCGCCTGGGACACCGAACACCGGGGAGCTGTTTTTT.

This chain uses TRBV28 with TRBJ2-7; 10 bases map to TRBD2. Germline V gene data show CDR1 as MDHEN and CDR2 as SYDVKM. The V gene end was trimmed by 4 bases and the J gene end by 2 bases; junction bases not matched to a gene: 5. The CDR3 consists of 15 residues. The CDR3 region has the DNA TGTGCCAGCAGTTCGGGAGCGGGAGGGGCCTACGAGCAGTACTTC. Protein sequence: CASSSGAGGAYEQYF.

The chain recombines TRBV5-4 with TRBJ2-7, with 15 bases identical to TRBD2. Germline-derived CDR1 and CDR2 are SGHNT and YYREEE (reference sequence). The CDR3 runs to 17 residues. V gave up 1 base and J gave up 4 bases; unmatched junction bases: 6. CDR3 nucleotide sequence: TGTGCCAGCAGCTTGAGGACTAGCGGGAGGGGGCTATACGAGCAGTACTTC. This sequence encodes CASSLRTSGRGLYEQYF.

This chain connects TRBV28 to TRBJ2-6; weak D call: TRBD1 (5 bases). CDR3 length: 15 amino acids. Deletions cut 5 bases from V and 0 bases from J, with 8 bases between. Germline assignment: CDR1 MDHEN and CDR2 SYDVKM. Here the CDR3 reads CASSTGNSGANVLTF. In DNA form, the CDR3 reads TGTGCCAGCAGTACAGGTAACTCTGGGGCCAACGTCCTGACTTTC.

This clone was seen many times. The gene calls are TRBV7-8 and TRBJ2-1, with D uncertain. Trimming shortened V by 4 bases and J by 9 bases, and 22 bases separated the two germline ends. CDR3 size: 16 residues. Germline V gene lookup returns CDR1 SGHVS and CDR2 FQNEAQ. The DNA of the CDR3 is TGTGCCAGCAGCTCGGGCCCCGGGCAGATCACTGGTGAGCAGTTCTTC. Its translation is CASSSGPGQITGEQFF. Filled out from reference TRBV7-8 and TRBJ2-1, the complete variable domain reads GAGVSQSPRYKVAKRGQDVALRCDPISGHVSLFWYQQALGQGPEFLTYFQNEAQLDKSGLPSDRFFAERPEGSVSTLKIQRTQQEDSAVYLCASSSGPGQITGEQFFGPGTRLTVL.

Notes on this clone: The germline gene is not matched at one end of the junction; a read error may be the cause. The chain carries TRBV19 and TRBJ2-7; D is perhaps TRBD1 or TRBD2 (5 bases each). Per the germline V gene, CDR1 is LNHDA and CDR2 is SQIVND (reference sequence). This CDR3 spans 13 amino acids. CDR3 amino acids: CASSHRDRLLLRF. CDR3 bases: TGTGCCAGCTCCCACCGGGACCGGCTACTCCTTCGGTTC.